These 19 T cell receptor beta chains were sequenced from one sample in a study of CD8 T cells in ankylosing spondylitis. Each CDR3 protein is one row after TCRdb ran MiXCR on the 5' RACE reads. The sample yields about 360,000 distinct CDR3 sequences, around 20% seen once. The sequenced sample consisted of blood, either unsorted or a sorted T cell fraction (not recorded which). All receptors come from a male donor with ankylosing spondylitis or in good health (not recorded which).

This clonotype was seen more than once but under ten times. The V call is TRBV27, the J call TRBJ2-3; the match to TRBD2 covers 8 bases. The V gene end was trimmed by 5 bases and the J gene end by 7 bases; junction bases not matched to a gene: 17. The CDR3 totals 17 residues. From germline, CDR1 is MNHEY and CDR2 SMNVEV (reference sequence). DNA of the CDR3: TGTGCCAGCAGTGCGACTTCCGGGACTAGTTTGATATATACGCAGTATTTT. As protein: CASSATSGTSLIYTQYF.

In this sample, this clonotype turned up a few times. The gene calls are TRBV20-1 and TRBJ1-1, with D uncertain. Trimming took off 5 bases at V and 2 bases at J, with 6 bases between the two ends. Per germline, CDR1 DFQATT and CDR2 SNEGSKA (reference sequence). This CDR3 has 11 residues. CDR3 DNA sequence: TGCAGTGCTCCGTATAACACTGAAGCTTTCTTT. Protein: CSAPYNTEAFF.

This chain joins TRBV29-1 and TRBJ2-5; tentatively, D is TRBD2 (5 bases). The germline V and J ends were trimmed by 0 bases and 0 bases, with 14 bases remaining between them. CDR1 and CDR2 from the germline V gene are SQVTM and ANQGSEA. The CDR3 is 16 amino acids. DNA of the CDR3: TGCAGCGTTGAAGATAGGGAGCCTCAGCACCAAGAGACCCAGTACTTC. This sequence encodes CSVEDREPQHQETQYF. Full variable domain (remainder filled in from reference TRBV29-1 and TRBJ2-5): SAVISQKPSRDICQRGTSLTIQCQVDSQVTMMFWYRQQPGQSLTLIATANQGSEATYESGFVIDKFPISRPNLTFSTLTVSNMSPEDSSIYLCSVEDREPQHQETQYFGPGTRLLVL.

This clonotype has at least ten counts. Germline is not matched at one junction end, which may reflect a read error. The J gene is TRBJ2-1, the V gene TRBV4-1, with TRBD1 matching over 8 bases. The CDR3 consists of 15 residues. From germline, CDR1 is MGHRA and CDR2 YSYEKL. The CDR3 DNA is TGTGCCAGCAGCCAAGACAGGGGCTCCTACAATGAGCAGTTCTTC. Encoded protein: CASSQDRGSYNEQFF.

V usage is TRBV12-3 or TRBV12-4 and J usage is TRBJ2-3; no reliable D call. The CDR3 covers 12 residues. V was clipped by 6 bases and J by 10 bases, with 14 bases between them. DNA of the CDR3: TGTGCCAGCAGGGACGGGCGTTTGGCGCAGTATTTT. It is translated as CASRDGRLAQYF.

This clonotype has just a few counts. V and J are TRBV7-9 and TRBJ2-1, with 9 bases matching TRBD2. V gave up 1 base and J gave up 7 bases; unmatched junction bases: 5. Germline CDR1 is SEHNR and CDR2 is FQNEAQ (reference sequence). This CDR3 spans 15 amino acids. The CDR3 sequence is CASSLVPAGGNEQFF. CDR3 sequence (DNA): TGTGCCAGCAGCTTAGTTCCGGCGGGGGGGAATGAGCAGTTCTTC.

CDR3 sequence: CSVEDEPSVEQFF. CDR3 DNA sequence: TGCAGCGTTGAAGATGAGCCTAGCGTTGAGCAGTTCTTC. The gene calls are TRBV29-1 and TRBJ2-1; tentative D call: TRBD2 (6 bases). V was cut by 0 bases and J by 9 bases, with 12 bases left in between. The germline gives CDR1 SQVTM, CDR2 ANQGSEA. CDR3 length: 13 residues.

This chain uses TRBV7-8 with TRBJ1-1, with D perhaps matching TRBD1 (5 bases). The V gene lost 5 bases and the J gene lost 3 bases, with 13 bases spanning the gap. This CDR3 has 14 residues. CDR1 SGHVS and CDR2 FQNEAQ come from the germline V gene. CDR3 DNA: TGTGCCAGCAGCCACGGGGCTGGGGACACTGAAGCTTTCTTT. Protein sequence: CASSHGAGDTEAFF.

This clonotype was counted only a few times. The rearrangement uses TRBV15 and TRBJ1-5; a weak D match, TRBD1 (5 bases). Trimming removed 5 bases from V and 8 bases from J, with 19 bases in between. CDR1 is LNHNV, CDR2 YYDKDF, per germline (reference sequence). This CDR3 has 15 amino acids. CDR3: CATSGSGGWGEPQHF. Written as DNA, the CDR3 is TGTGCCACCAGCGGGAGCGGGGGATGGGGGGAGCCCCAGCATTTT. Complete variable domain (other parts from reference TRBV15 and TRBJ1-5): DAMVIQNPRYQVTQFGKPVTLSCSQTLNHNVMYWYQQKSSQAPKLLFHYYDKDFNNEADTPDNFQSRRPNTSFCFLDIRSPGLGDTAMYLCATSGSGGWGEPQHFGDGTRLSIL.

This clonotype was seen more than once but under ten times. The chain has TRBV6-6 and TRBJ2-2, with D possibly being TRBD1 (6 bases). Between the trimmed V and J ends, which lost 7 bases and 7 bases, there was a span of 10 bases. Germline V gives CDR1 MNHNY, CDR2 SVGAGI (reference sequence). The CDR3 length is 12 residues. The CDR3 region has the DNA TGTGCCAGCACCGAGGACAGCGGGGAGCTGTTTTTT. Encoded protein: CASTEDSGELFF.

This chain joins TRBV4-1 and TRBJ2-7, with D possibly TRBD1 on 6 matching bases. Germline-derived CDR1 and CDR2 are MGHRA and YSYEKL. The CDR3 length is 14 residues. V shed 4 bases and J shed 7 bases, with 17 bases lying between them. CDR3 residues: CASSPGQRGLEQYF. CDR3 nucleotides: TGCGCCAGCAGCCCAGGACAGAGAGGGTTGGAGCAGTACTTC.

Only a few counts were recorded for this clonotype. The V and J genes are TRBV12-3 or TRBV12-4 and TRBJ2-1; 8 bases agree with TRBD1. V shed 3 bases, J shed 6 bases, and the junction held 7 bases outside the gene matches. This CDR3 comprises 15 residues. The DNA for the CDR3 is TGTGCCAGCAGTTTGGGCAGGGGGCTGGGCAATGAGCAGTTCTTC. Its translation is CASSLGRGLGNEQFF.

This chain joins TRBV18 and TRBJ2-1; D might be TRBD1 or TRBD2, each matching 5 bases. CDR1 and CDR2 (germline): KGHSH, LQKENI. Trimming took off 3 bases at V and 2 bases at J, with 17 bases between the two ends. The CDR3 spans 17 residues. As DNA, the CDR3 is TGTGCCAGCTCACCCTCGGGTCCGGGGCCGGCCTACAATGAGCAGTTCTTC. Its protein product is CASSPSGPGPAYNEQFF.

The V call is TRBV5-5, the J call TRBJ2-4; a weak D match, TRBD2 (5 bases). The ends were cut back, 2 bases at V and 1 base at J, with 13 bases in the middle. The length of the CDR3 is 16 residues. Germline V lookup: CDR1 SGHKS, CDR2 YYEKEE (reference sequence). The CDR3 loop reads CASSFPEVTAKNIQYF. In DNA, the CDR3 is TGTGCCAGCAGCTTCCCGGAGGTTACCGCCAAAAACATTCAGTACTTC.

J is TRBJ2-2 and V is TRBV7-9; possibly TRBD1 for D (7 bases). The CDR3 has 16 residues. The germline V gene has CDR1 SEHNR and CDR2 FQNEAQ (reference sequence). Trimming left V 3 bases short and J 6 bases short, with 17 bases between. The CDR3 loop reads CASSLFVGGTAGELFF. The CDR3 DNA reads as TGTGCCAGCAGCTTGTTTGTTGGGGGGACAGCCGGGGAGCTGTTTTTT.

The rearrangement links TRBV12-3 or TRBV12-4 to TRBJ2-5, with D unresolved. CDR3 size: 14 residues. The V gene lost 3 bases and the J gene lost 0 bases, with 8 bases spanning the gap. CDR3 sequence reads: CASSLESNQETQYF. The CDR3 bases are TGTGCCAGCAGTTTGGAGAGCAACCAAGAGACCCAGTACTTC.

This clonotype showed up many times. This chain links TRBV3-1 with TRBJ2-1, with 12 nucleotides matching TRBD2. The CDR3 runs 15 residues. CDR1 LGHDT and CDR2 YNNKEL come from the germline V gene (reference sequence). J gave up 9 bases and V 4 bases, and 7 bases lay outside the gene matches. In DNA form, the CDR3 reads TGTGCCAGCAGCCTAGCTAGCGGGGGGGCAAGTGAGCAGTTCTTC. Translation: CASSLASGGASEQFF.

This clonotype came up many times. V usage is TRBV7-9 and J usage is TRBJ2-2; D call uncertain. This CDR3 has 13 residues. Deletions cut 1 base from V and 5 bases from J, with 5 bases between. Germline V gene lookup returns CDR1 SEHNR and CDR2 FQNEAQ (reference sequence). The CDR3 DNA is TGTGCCAGCAGCTTAGGGGCGACCGGGGAGCTGTTTTTT. Its protein is CASSLGATGELFF. The whole variable domain, remainder taken from reference TRBV7-9 and TRBJ2-2, is DTGVSQNPRHKITKRGQNVTFRCDPISEHNRLYWYRQTLGQGPEFLTYFQNEAQLEKSRLLSDRFSAERPKGSFSTLEIQRTEQGDSAMYLCASSLGATGELFFGEGSRLTVL.

This clonotype was counted only a few times. This rearrangement joins TRBV11-1 to TRBJ2-3; 11 bases align to TRBD2. Germline V gives CDR1 SGHAT, CDR2 FQDESV (reference sequence). Germline trimming cut 5 bases from V and 1 base from J; bases unmatched to any gene: 17. The CDR3 extends over 20 amino acids. The CDR3 sequence: CASSLPRLAGTTRGTDTQYF. The CDR3 DNA reads as TGTGCCAGCAGCCTTCCCCGACTAGCGGGGACGACAAGGGGCACAGATACGCAGTATTTT.